These 17 T cell receptor beta chains share one sample of origin, sequenced in a study of T cells in Graves' hyperthyroidism and ophthalmopathy. Amplification yielded TCR beta CDR3 regions, with RNA transcripts as the source. HTBI primers were employed in a first-round RT-PCR of the TCR CDR3. TCRdb re-analysed the multiplex PCR reads in MiXCR, keeping a single row per CDR3 protein. The data hold under 350,000 distinct CDR3 sequences, with over 15% observed a single time. What was sequenced was blood. The receptors derive from a woman aged 55-69 years with Graves' ophthalmopathy.

This clonotype was seen only once. At one boundary the junction diverges from the germline segment, which might be a read error. The genes are TRBV24-1 and TRBJ2-1; no definite D call. This CDR3 region has 13 residues. The V gene's germline CDR1 is KGHDR and CDR2 SFDVKD. CDR3 amino acids: CAASVGSYNEQFF. The CDR3 coding sequence is TGTGCCGCCAGTGTTGGTTCCTACAATGAGCAGTTCTTC.

This clonotype was detected many times. This chain uses TRBV6-2 or TRBV6-3 with TRBJ2-1, with a tentative D call TRBD2 (6 bases). The CDR3 is made up of 15 amino acids. Trimming shortened V by 4 bases and J by 8 bases, and 18 bases separated the two germline ends. Per germline, CDR1 MNHEY and CDR2 SVGEGT. The CDR3 protein is CASSLEGGPRYEQFF. Written as DNA, the CDR3 is TGTGCCAGCAGTTTAGAGGGAGGCCCTCGGTATGAGCAGTTCTTC.

Of note for this clonotype: A much larger clone sits a single nucleotide away, making a read error possible. The J gene is TRBJ2-7, the V gene TRBV7-9; D gene uncertain. CDR1 and CDR2 from the germline V gene are SEHNR and FQNEAQ (reference sequence). This CDR3 contains 14 residues. Trimming left V 1 base short and J 3 bases short, with 10 bases between. CDR3 nucleotides: TGTGCCAGCAGCTTAGACATGGAATTCTACGAGCAGTACTTC. It specifies CASSLDMEFYEQYF.

Remarks on this clonotype: A read error is possible here, since a much larger clone lies one base away. V gene TRBV4-3 combines with J gene TRBJ2-7; D tentatively reads TRBD1 or TRBD2 (6 bases each). This CDR3 has 15 amino acids. Germline assignment: CDR1 LGHNA and CDR2 YSLEER. In DNA, the CDR3 is TGCACCAGCAGCCAAGGGGGGTCTCGCTCCTACGAGCAGTACTTC. Amino acids: CTSSQGGSRSYEQYF.

Worth noting for this clonotype: This could be a read error, since a much larger clone is one nucleotide away. The chain recombines TRBV7-9 with TRBJ2-1; 14 bases are shared with TRBD2. With 1 base clipped from V and 10 bases from J, the junction kept 12 bases outside the gene matches. Germline CDR1 reads SEHNR; CDR2 reads FQNEAQ (reference sequence). The CDR3 is 18 amino acids. As DNA, the CDR3 is TGTGCCAGCAGCTTAGTTTCGGGACTAGCGGGAGAGTTCCACGAGCAGTTCTTC. Encoded protein: CASSLVSGLAGEFHEQFF.

This clonotype came up a few times. This rearrangement joins TRBV4-3 to TRBJ1-4; the D is unclear. This CDR3 comprises 14 residues. Germline CDR1 reads LGHNA; CDR2 reads YSLEER. Trimming left V 3 bases short and J 6 bases short, with 11 bases between. CDR3 region: CASSHSEDYEKLFF. For the CDR3, the DNA is TGCGCCAGCAGCCATTCGGAGGATTATGAAAAACTGTTTTTT.

On this clonotype itself: Germline is not matched at one junction end, which may reflect a read error. The chain carries TRBV5-1 and TRBJ1-1, with 8 bases that match TRBD1. Germline V CDR1 and CDR2: SGHRS, YFSETQ. The CDR3 runs 14 residues. CDR3 amino acids: CASGLQGATTEAFF. The CDR3 DNA sequence: TGCGCCAGCGGCTTGCAGGGGGCGACGACTGAAGCTTTCTTT. The variable domain in full, completed from reference TRBV5-1 and TRBJ1-1, reads KAGVTQTPRYLIKTRGQQVTLSCSPISGHRSVSWYQQTPGQGLQFLFEYFSETQRNKGNFPGRFSGRQFSNSRSEMNVSTLELGDSALYLCASGLQGATTEAFFGQGTRLTVV.

This clonotype was detected a few times. The gene calls are TRBV5-4 and TRBJ2-3, with 9 positions matching TRBD1. CDR3 length: 15 amino acids. After removal of 2 bases from V and 3 bases from J, the junction contained 4 bases not matched to a gene. CDR1 and CDR2 (germline): SGHNT, YYREEE (reference sequence). The CDR3 DNA reads TGTGCCAGCAGCTTTCCGGGACAGGGAACAGATACGCAGTATTTT. Amino acid sequence: CASSFPGQGTDTQYF.

The table lists this clonotype with many counts. The V and J genes are TRBV24-1 and TRBJ2-5; 8 positions agree with TRBD1. CDR1 is KGHDR and CDR2 is SFDVKD in the germline V gene. The CDR3 loop spans 14 amino acids. V gave up 4 bases and J gave up 5 bases; unmatched junction bases: 5. The CDR3 protein is CATSDRGRGETQYF. The CDR3 DNA sequence: TGTGCCACCAGTGACAGGGGGCGCGGGGAGACCCAGTACTTC.

This clonotype was counted a few times. V gene TRBV9 combines with J gene TRBJ2-5; D not resolved. Germline lookup yields CDR1 SGDLS and CDR2 YYNGEE. The length of the CDR3 is 14 residues. The germline V and J ends were trimmed by 0 bases and 5 bases, with 11 bases remaining between them. CDR3 nucleotide sequence: TGTGCCAGCAGCGTAGCCCCGAGCCGGGAGACCCAGTACTTC. Amino acids: CASSVAPSRETQYF.

This clonotype was seen a few times. The V call is TRBV4-1, the J call TRBJ2-7; D is possibly TRBD1 (6 bases). The CDR3 spans 17 residues. From germline, CDR1 is MGHRA and CDR2 YSYEKL. Trimming stripped 0 bases from V and 0 bases from J, with 15 bases between. CDR3 loop: CASSQDGAGTFSYEQYF. CDR3 bases: TGCGCCAGCAGCCAAGATGGGGCAGGGACATTCTCCTACGAGCAGTACTTC.

The chain carries TRBV11-2 and TRBJ2-1; possible D gene TRBD2, 6 bases. Deletions cut 5 bases from V and 5 bases from J, with 22 bases between. This CDR3 is built from 17 residues. CDR1 is SGHAT and CDR2 is FQNNGV in the germline V gene. The CDR3 DNA sequence: TGTGCCAGCAGCGGGGGGTCGTGGGAGATTGTACACAATGAGCAGTTCTTC. Protein sequence: CASSGGSWEIVHNEQFF.

This clonotype was picked up many times. The chain employs TRBV20-1 and TRBJ2-5; D possibly matches TRBD1 or TRBD2 (5 bases each). Germline-derived CDR1 and CDR2 are DFQATT and SNEGSKA (reference sequence). The CDR3 spans 12 residues. V gave up 4 bases and J gave up 4 bases, with 10 bases separating them. The CDR3, as DNA: TGCAGTGCTACATCCGGGACAGAGACCCAGTACTTC. This gives the protein CSATSGTETQYF.

This clonotype was found many times. The chain joins TRBV11-2 to TRBJ2-5, with 8 bases aligning to TRBD2. The CDR3 consists of 15 residues. V was clipped by 1 base and J by 4 bases; unmatched bases: 5. Germline V gene lookup returns CDR1 SGHAT and CDR2 FQNNGV. CDR3: CASSLGASGRETQYF. The CDR3 DNA sequence: TGTGCCAGCAGCTTAGGGGCTAGCGGGCGAGAGACCCAGTACTTC.

This clonotype appeared a single time. CDR3 in DNA: TGTGCCAGCGGCTCCGCCGGAGGGGTTTCTAACTATGGCTACACCTTC. Protein: CASGSAGGVSNYGYTF. This sequence joins TRBV5-5 and TRBJ1-2; D might be TRBD1 (5 bases). CDR1 is SGHKS and CDR2 is YYEKEE in the germline V gene (reference sequence). V was clipped by 7 bases and J by 0 bases, with 19 bases between them. The CDR3 is 16 residues long.

This clonotype was observed at least ten times. The chain recombines TRBV20-1 with TRBJ1-1, with TRBD1 identical over 8 bases. CDR3 size: 18 residues. J lost 2 bases, V lost 8 bases, and 22 bases had no gene match. From germline, CDR1 is DFQATT and CDR2 SNEGSKA (reference sequence). The CDR3 DNA reads TGCAGTCTGCTAGTATATCTCGAAGCAGGGGGCACAAACACTGAAGCTTTCTTT. Translating it yields CSLLVYLEAGGTNTEAFF.

The chain joins TRBV5-1 to TRBJ2-3; TRBD2 aligns across 7 bases. V lost 9 bases and J lost 1; bases outside the gene matches: 8. This CDR3 is 14 amino acids long. Per the germline V gene, CDR1 is SGHRS and CDR2 is YFSETQ. Here the CDR3 DNA reads TGCGCCACCTCAAACGCGGGGGGCACAGATACGCAGTATTTT. As protein: CATSNAGGTDTQYF.